What follows describes a single T cell receptor beta chain. Its specificity is not known. This sample is drawn from a study of Graves' ophthalmopathy and Graves' hyperthyroidism. Amplifying from RNA transcripts, the study obtained TCR beta CDR3 regions. HTBI-primed RT-PCR formed the first round, and a multiplex PCR formed the second. TCRdb processed the multiplex PCR reads anew with MiXCR; each CDR3 protein has one entry. This sample has 150,000 to 200,000 distinct CDR3 sequences, with more than 30% found just once. The CDR3 extends over 13 amino acids. V lost 4 bases to trimming and J lost 7 bases, with 13 bases between them. CDR1 and CDR2 (germline): MNHNS, SASEGT. Study-level points and caveats: Blood shared most expanded thyroid clonotypes above 0.001 frequency.

This chain connects TRBV6-1 to TRBJ2-5, with a possible D match to TRBD1 (6 bases). This receptor was identified in a woman aged 40 to 50 with Graves' ophthalmopathy. The sequencing sample was made of peripheral blood. The CDR3 loop is CASSGQAQRTQYF. The CDR3 bases are TGTGCCAGCAGTGGACAGGCCCAGAGGACCCAGTACTTC.